This is a list of T cell receptor beta chains from one sample in a study of shared clonotypes between healthy human individuals. The repertoire was sequenced with immunoSEQ multiplex PCR; TCRdb's copy has only in-frame clones and lacks some. This table has over a million clones, roughly 96% appearing once. Specimen: naive CD4+ T cells sorted from blood. The receptors come from a man aged 25 to 40 in good health. Each CDR3 is given with its conserved first and last residue. Fields, in order: V gene, clone size, D gene, J gene, CDR3 DNA, CDR3 protein. The D gene is left open where the match is weak. Size is stated for part of the rows, as once, few or many counts, or as a class when the clone is expanded.

V: TRBV6-5; size: NA; D: TRBD1; J: TRBJ2-1; DNA: TGTGCCAGCAGTGCCACAGGGGGGCCCTACAATGAGCAGTTCTTC; CDR3: CASSATGGPYNEQFF
V: TRBV21-1; size: NA; D: NA; J: TRBJ2-1; DNA: TGTGCCAGCAGAATACAAACCGGGACTAGCGGGAGGGCCGGAAGGGAGCAGTTCTTC; CDR3: CASRIQTGTSGRAGREQFF
V: TRBV10-2; size: NA; D: TRBD1; J: TRBJ2-4; DNA: TGCGCCAGCAGCCATGGACAGGGTTCGAGAAACATTCAGTACTTC; CDR3: CASSHGQGSRNIQYF
V: TRBV6-5; size: NA; D: TRBD1; J: TRBJ2-4; DNA: TGTGCCAGCAGTCCGACAGGGCTAGCCAAAAACATTCAGTACTTC; CDR3: CASSPTGLAKNIQYF
V: TRBV10-3; size: NA; D: TRBD1; J: TRBJ2-3; DNA: TGTGCCATCAGTGAAATCACAGGGGGTCTTTTCGCGGCAGATACGCAGTATTTT; CDR3: CAISEITGGLFAADTQYF
V: TRBV10-1; size: NA; D: NA; J: TRBJ2-7; DNA: TGCGCCAGCAGTGAGTCAGCTTTGCGGTTTAGCGAGCAGTACTTC; CDR3: CASSESALRFSEQYF
V: TRBV6-5; size: NA; D: NA; J: TRBJ2-3; DNA: TGTGCCTCCCAACCAACGCCAGCTAGCACAGATACGCAGTATTTT; CDR3: CASQPTPASTDTQYF
V: TRBV19; size: NA; D: NA; J: TRBJ2-2; DNA: TGTGCCAGTAGCCTCACCGGGGAGCTGTTTTTT; CDR3: CASSLTGELFF
V: TRBV10-3; size: once; D: TRBD2; J: TRBJ2-7; DNA: TGTGCCATCAGTAAGGGACTAGCGGTAAAGTACGAGCAGTACTTC; CDR3: CAISKGLAVKYEQYF
V: TRBV6-1; size: NA; D: TRBD1; J: TRBJ1-4; DNA: TGTGCCATCCAACGAGCAGGGGGCCATGAAAAACTGTTTTTT; CDR3: CAIQRAGGHEKLFF
V: TRBV7-8; size: NA; D: NA; J: TRBJ2-7; DNA: TGTGCCAGCAGCTTAGCGCCCAACGAACTCAACCCCTACGAGCAGTACTTC; CDR3: CASSLAPNELNPYEQYF
V: TRBV7-3; size: NA; D: TRBD2; J: TRBJ2-2; DNA: TGTGCCAGCAGCTTGACTAGCGGGAGTTACACCGGGGAGCTGTTTTTT; CDR3: CASSLTSGSYTGELFF
V: TRBV9; size: NA; D: NA; J: TRBJ1-2; DNA: TGTGCCAGCAGCGTAGATGCAGGGGAAGGCTACACCTTC; CDR3: CASSVDAGEGYTF
V: TRBV10-3; size: NA; D: NA; J: TRBJ1-4; DNA: TGTGCCATCAGTACAGGTACGCGTGAAAAACTGTTTTTT; CDR3: CAISTGTREKLFF
V: TRBV6-6; size: NA; D: TRBD1; J: TRBJ2-7; DNA: TGTGCCAGCAGACGTGGACAGGGGACCTACGAGCAGTACTTC; CDR3: CASRRGQGTYEQYF
V: TRBV5-6; size: NA; D: NA; J: TRBJ1-2; DNA: TGTGCCAGCAGCTCAAGACCGAGGCTAGGGGGCTACACCTTC; CDR3: CASSSRPRLGGYTF
V: TRBV27; size: NA; D: TRBD1; J: TRBJ2-2; DNA: TGTGCCAGCAGCACAGGGGTAGGCGGGGAGCTGTTTTTT; CDR3: CASSTGVGGELFF
V: TRBV6-5; size: NA; D: NA; J: TRBJ2-5; DNA: TGTGCCAGCAGTTACTCGACACTAGTTCGAGAGACCCAGTACTTC; CDR3: CASSYSTLVRETQYF
V: TRBV9; size: NA; D: TRBD1; J: TRBJ2-7; DNA: TGTGCCAGCAGCGTGACAGGGTTGGGCGAGCAGTACTTC; CDR3: CASSVTGLGEQYF
V: TRBV20-1; size: NA; D: TRBD2; J: TRBJ2-1; DNA: TGCAGTGCCCCCCGGGGGGATGAGCAGTTCTTC; CDR3: CSAPRGDEQFF
V: TRBV9; size: NA; D: NA; J: TRBJ2-7; DNA: TGTGCCAGCAGCTCACAGGGTCTACACGAGCAGTACTTC; CDR3: CASSSQGLHEQYF
V: TRBV20-1; size: NA; D: NA; J: TRBJ1-4; DNA: TGCAGTGGTTCCGGGGGTGAAAAACTGTTTTTT; CDR3: CSGSGGEKLFF
V: TRBV5-1; size: NA; D: NA; J: TRBJ2-3; DNA: TGCGCCAGCAGCTTGGCGGGAGTAGAAGATACGCAGTATTTT; CDR3: CASSLAGVEDTQYF
V: TRBV28; size: NA; D: NA; J: TRBJ2-2; DNA: TGTGCCAGCAGTTTACGGACGAGCGCTCCCGGGGAGCTGTTTTTT; CDR3: CASSLRTSAPGELFF
V: TRBV10-2; size: once; D: TRBD1; J: TRBJ1-2; DNA: TGCGCCAGCAGCTTACAGGGGGCGGTAATTGGTGGCTACACCTTC; CDR3: CASSLQGAVIGGYTF
V: TRBV7-9; size: NA; D: TRBD2; J: TRBJ2-1; DNA: TGTGCCAGCAGCTTAGAAGCGGGAGGAGGTGAGCAGTTCTTC; CDR3: CASSLEAGGGEQFF
V: TRBV28; size: few; D: TRBD1; J: TRBJ1-5; DNA: TGTGCCAGCAGTTTACAGGGACAGGGGATCGGTCAGCCCCAGCATTTT; CDR3: CASSLQGQGIGQPQHF
V: TRBV29-1; size: NA; D: TRBD2; J: TRBJ2-1; DNA: TGCAGCGTATTGCGGGAGTGGTACAATGAGCAGTTCTTC; CDR3: CSVLREWYNEQFF
V: TRBV18; size: once; D: NA; J: TRBJ1-4; DNA: TGTGCCAGCTCTCCCGACAGGCAAAATGAAAAACTGTTTTTT; CDR3: CASSPDRQNEKLFF
V: TRBV29-1; size: NA; D: NA; J: TRBJ2-7; DNA: TGCAGCATTCGGAGGGGGACCTCCTACGAGCAGTACTTC; CDR3: CSIRRGTSYEQYF
V: TRBV27; size: NA; D: TRBD2; J: TRBJ2-7; DNA: TGTGCCAGCAGCCGGGTCGGGCTAGCGGTATACGAGCAGTACTTC; CDR3: CASSRVGLAVYEQYF